These 3 T cell receptor beta chains originate from one sample sequenced in a study of OX40 agonist ivuxolimab in advanced cancers. Produced via immunoSEQ multiplex PCR; TCRdb's table is partial and in-frame only. The profile shows roughly 10,000 clones, about 88% of them singletons. The sample consisted of CD4+ or CD8+ T cells sorted from blood, taken in a trial of the OX40 agonist ivuxolimab. The origin of the receptors is an adult with an advanced solid tumor such as melanoma, head and neck, liver or kidney cancer.

The chain links TRBV5-1 to TRBJ2-7; TRBD2 is a possible D gene (7 bases). Trimming left V 2 bases short and J 6 bases short, with 9 bases between. CDR3 length equals 12 residues. Germline CDR1 and CDR2: SGHRS and YFSETQ. The CDR3: CASSFGGPEQYF. The DNA for the CDR3 is TGCGCCAGCAGCTTCGGGGGGCCCGAGCAGTACTTC.

This chain links TRBV5-4 with TRBJ1-4; possibly TRBD1 for D (6 bases). Per germline, CDR1 SGHNT and CDR2 YYREEE (reference sequence). This CDR3 region has 15 residues. V lost 2 bases, J lost 3 bases, and 11 bases lay in between. CDR3 in amino acids: CASSFGGRANEKLFF. DNA of the CDR3: TGTGCCAGCAGCTTCGGGGGGCGGGCTAATGAAAAACTGTTTTTT.

This clone has more than one count but fewer than ten. This chain connects TRBV5-1 to TRBJ2-1; no clear D gene. The germline gives CDR1 SGHRS, CDR2 YFSETQ. With 0 bases removed from V and 7 bases from J, the gap between germline ends came to 5 bases. CDR3 length equals 12 residues. CDR3 nucleotide sequence: TGCGCCAGCAGCTTGGCCAGGAATGAGCAGTTCTTC. Translating it yields CASSLARNEQFF.